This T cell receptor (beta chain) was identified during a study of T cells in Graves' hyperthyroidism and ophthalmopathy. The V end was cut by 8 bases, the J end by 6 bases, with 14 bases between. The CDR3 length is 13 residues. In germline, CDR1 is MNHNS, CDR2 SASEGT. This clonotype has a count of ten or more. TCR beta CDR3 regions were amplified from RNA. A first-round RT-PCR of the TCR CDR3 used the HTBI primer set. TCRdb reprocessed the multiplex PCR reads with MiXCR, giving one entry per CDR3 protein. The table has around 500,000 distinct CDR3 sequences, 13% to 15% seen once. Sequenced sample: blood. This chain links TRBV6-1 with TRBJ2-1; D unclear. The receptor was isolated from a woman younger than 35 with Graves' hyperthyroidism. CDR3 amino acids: CASRHYSRNEQFF. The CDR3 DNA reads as TGTGCCAGCCGCCACTACTCCCGCAATGAGCAGTTCTTC.